This T cell receptor (beta chain) was recovered during a study of T cell responses to AZD1222 COVID-19 vaccine. Sequenced by immunoSEQ multiplex PCR; TCRdb stores in-frame clones only, minus some. The sample includes approximately 97,000 clones, around 86% of them seen just once. J gave up 0 bases and V 3 bases, and 13 bases lay outside the gene matches. This CDR3 comprises 18 residues. Per the germline V gene, CDR1 is SGHRS and CDR2 is YFSETQ. General study points: Targets within unmutated variant regions were reportedly found for nearly half of spike-specific TCRs. Vaccination with two AZD1222 doses was followed by a rise in Spike-specific TCR breadth and depth. The span of vaccine-associated CD4 TCRs extended across spike, with dominance at 160-218 and 743-854.

As concerns this clone: As yet, its antigen is unknown.

The chain employs TRBV5-1 and TRBJ1-1; 8 bases map to TRBD1. This clonotype was sampled from an adult in good health. The material sequenced was peripheral blood, taken on day 0 of AZD1222 vaccination. The CDR3 protein is CASSSIGVTGGMNTEAFF. The CDR3 DNA reads as TGCGCCAGCAGCTCGATTGGAGTCACAGGGGGGATGAACACTGAAGCTTTCTTT. The full variable domain, rest sourced from reference TRBV5-1 and TRBJ1-1, is KAGVTQTPRYLIKTRGQQVTLSCSPISGHRSVSWYQQTPGQGLQFLFEYFSETQRNKGNFPGRFSGRQFSNSRSEMNVSTLELGDSALYLCASSSIGVTGGMNTEAFFGQGTRLTVV.